The clone carrying this T cell receptor beta chain occurred a few times. The time point: newly diagnosed GD, antithyroid drugs for less than 3 months. Making the TCR library involved RNA that had been extracted from PBMCs. The data belong to a study of regulatory T cells in long-lasting Graves disease. Assembly of TCR beta libraries relied on iRepertoire HTBI primers together with Arm-PCR of CDR3 regions. TCRdb used MiXCR to reprocess the multiplex PCR reads, holding one entry per CDR3 protein. The sample contains roughly 500,000 distinct CDR3 sequences, about 15% of which appear only once. Germline V gene data show CDR1 as DFQATT and CDR2 as SNEGSKA (reference sequence). The length of the CDR3 is 13 residues. V lost 3 bases and J lost 2, with 11 bases in between. These data are also associated with another study on T cells in Graves' hyperthyroidism and ophthalmopathy. That work contributes: Ophthalmopathy and stable hyperthyroidism were told apart by a 13 V-J model.

The material was peripheral blood mononuclear cells (PBMCs), obtained at new diagnosis, from a patient treated with antithyroid drugs. The rearrangement uses TRBV20-1 and TRBJ2-7; tentative D call: TRBD1 (6 bases). The receptor comes from a woman in her fifties or sixties with Graves disease. CDR3 in amino acids: CSARTGQAYEQYF. DNA for the CDR3: TGCAGTGCTAGGACGGGACAAGCCTACGAGCAGTACTTC.